The clone carrying this T cell receptor (beta chain) was counted only a few times. Its antigen is still unknown. CDR3 length equals 19 residues. CDR1 MNHEY and CDR2 SVGAGI come from the germline V gene. V was pared by 2 bases and J by 7 bases, with 26 bases between. Sequencing of cultured CD4+ T cell DNA used the Oncomine TCR Beta short-read assay. One entry per CDR3 protein results from TCRdb running MiXCR on the PCR reads. The sample lists over 11,000 distinct CDR3 sequences, 20% to 25% seen once, with 15% to 20% in the top ten. These data are taken from a study of vaccination and CD4 T cells after COVID-19. As to treatment: roughly 10-day PBMC culture with coronavirus spike peptide pools or control peptides (ViraFEST assay).

The source is a human donor who had recovered from COVID-19. The chain uses TRBV6-5 and TRBJ2-2; maybe TRBD2 (6 bases). The sequenced sample was CD4+ T cells from blood, cultured in vitro, obtained after SARS-CoV-2 vaccination. The CDR3 DNA reads as TGTGCCAGCAGTTACCATGGGAGGATAGCTTCAAGGCAGGGCGGGGAGCTGTTTTTT. It is translated as CASSYHGRIASRQGGELFF.